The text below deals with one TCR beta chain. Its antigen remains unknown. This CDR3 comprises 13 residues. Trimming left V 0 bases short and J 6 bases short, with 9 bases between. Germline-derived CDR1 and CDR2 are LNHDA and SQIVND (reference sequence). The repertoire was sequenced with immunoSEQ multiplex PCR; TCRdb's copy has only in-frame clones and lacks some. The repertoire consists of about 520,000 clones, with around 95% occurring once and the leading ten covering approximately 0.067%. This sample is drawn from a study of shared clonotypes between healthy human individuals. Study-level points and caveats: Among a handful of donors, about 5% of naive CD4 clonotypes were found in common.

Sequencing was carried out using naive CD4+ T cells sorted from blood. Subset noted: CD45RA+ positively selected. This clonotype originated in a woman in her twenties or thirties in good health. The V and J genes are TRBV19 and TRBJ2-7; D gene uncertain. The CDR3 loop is CASSIDWRGEQYF. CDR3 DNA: TGTGCCAGTAGTATAGACTGGCGCGGCGAGCAGTACTTC.